This T cell receptor (beta chain) was sequenced in a study of CD8+ T cells in alopecia areata. Looking at the study overall: It was oral tofacitinib, at 5 to 10 mg twice daily, that treated patients received. Overall study results and limits: For patients receiving tofacitinib, scalp clonality and expanded CD8+ clones among the top 100 significantly decreased.

Concerning this clone itself: What it binds is unknown.

The CDR3 covers 13 residues. Between the trimmed V and J ends, which lost 7 bases and 5 bases, there was a span of 17 bases. Germline V lookup: CDR1 SQVTM, CDR2 ANQGSEA. Treatment of the sample: oral pan-JAK inhibitor, 5-10 mg twice daily. Investigators isolated RNA and reverse transcribed it into cDNA to act as the sequencing template. Assay: immunoSEQ multiplex PCR; the TCRdb copy retains only in-frame clones and omits some. The sample lists under 200,000 clones; around three fifths were seen once. The specimen comprised CD4+ T cells sorted from blood, sampled at week 24, from a patient treated with tofacitinib. The V and J genes are TRBV29-1 and TRBJ1-2; tentative D call: TRBD1 (5 bases). The clonotype originates from a human donor with alopecia areata. DNA of the CDR3: TGCAGCGCTGGGGACGCCGGGGGGTATGGCTACACCTTC. Translation: CSAGDAGGYGYTF. Filled out from reference TRBV29-1 and TRBJ1-2, the complete variable domain reads SAVISQKPSRDICQRGTSLTIQCQVDSQVTMMFWYRQQPGQSLTLIATANQGSEATYESGFVIDKFPISRPNLTFSTLTVSNMSPEDSSIYLCSAGDAGGYGYTFGSGTRLTVV.